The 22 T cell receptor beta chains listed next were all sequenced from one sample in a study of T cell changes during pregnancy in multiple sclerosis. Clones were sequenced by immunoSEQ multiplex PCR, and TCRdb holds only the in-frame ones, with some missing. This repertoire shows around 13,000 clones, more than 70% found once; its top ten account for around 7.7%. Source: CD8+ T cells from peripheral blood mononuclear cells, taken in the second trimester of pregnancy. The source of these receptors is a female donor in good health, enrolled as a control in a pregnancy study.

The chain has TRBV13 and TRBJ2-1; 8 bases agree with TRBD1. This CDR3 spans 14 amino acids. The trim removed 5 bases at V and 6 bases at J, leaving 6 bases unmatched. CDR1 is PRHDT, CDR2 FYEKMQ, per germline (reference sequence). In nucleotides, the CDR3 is TGTGCCAGCAGCCCCGAGACAGGGGCCAATGAGCAGTTCTTC. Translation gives CASSPETGANEQFF.

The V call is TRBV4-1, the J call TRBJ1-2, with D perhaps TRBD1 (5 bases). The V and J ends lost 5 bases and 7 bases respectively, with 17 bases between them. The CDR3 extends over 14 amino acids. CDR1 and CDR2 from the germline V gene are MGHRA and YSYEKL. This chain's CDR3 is CASSYPGLGFGYTF. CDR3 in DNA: TGCGCCAGCAGCTATCCGGGACTGGGGTTTGGCTACACCTTC.

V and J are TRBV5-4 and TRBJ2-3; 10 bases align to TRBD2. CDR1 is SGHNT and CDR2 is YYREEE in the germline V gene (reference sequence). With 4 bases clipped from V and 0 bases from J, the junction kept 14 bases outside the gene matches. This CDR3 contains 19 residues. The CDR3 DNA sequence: TGTGCCAGCAGCCGACCCGCGGGACTAGCGTATTCTAGCACAGATACGCAGTATTTT. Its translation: CASSRPAGLAYSSTDTQYF.

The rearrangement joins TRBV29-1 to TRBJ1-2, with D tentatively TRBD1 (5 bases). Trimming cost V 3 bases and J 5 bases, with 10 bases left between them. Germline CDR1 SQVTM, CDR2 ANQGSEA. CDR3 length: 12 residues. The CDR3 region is CSVDGGDYGYTF. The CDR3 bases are TGCAGCGTTGACGGGGGTGATTATGGCTACACCTTC.

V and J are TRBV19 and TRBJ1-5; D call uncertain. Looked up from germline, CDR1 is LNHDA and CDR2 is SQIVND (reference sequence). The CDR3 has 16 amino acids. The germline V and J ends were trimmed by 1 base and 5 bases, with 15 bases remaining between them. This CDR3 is CASSIGGIPGHQPQHF. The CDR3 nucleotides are TGTGCCAGTAGTATAGGCGGGATCCCTGGGCATCAGCCCCAGCATTTT.

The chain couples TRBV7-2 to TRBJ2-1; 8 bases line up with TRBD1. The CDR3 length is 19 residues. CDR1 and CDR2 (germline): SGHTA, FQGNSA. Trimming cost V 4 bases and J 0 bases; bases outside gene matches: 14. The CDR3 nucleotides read TGTGCCAGCAGCTCGCCGGGCTACAGGGGGATGAGCTCCTACAATGAGCAGTTCTTC. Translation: CASSSPGYRGMSSYNEQFF.

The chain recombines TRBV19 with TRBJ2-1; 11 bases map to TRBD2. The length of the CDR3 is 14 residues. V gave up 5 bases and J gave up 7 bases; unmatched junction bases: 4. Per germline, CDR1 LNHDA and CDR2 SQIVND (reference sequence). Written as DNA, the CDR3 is TGTGCCAGTAGTTTCGGGACTAGCGGAAATGAGCAGTTCTTC. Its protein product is CASSFGTSGNEQFF.

CDR3 nucleotide sequence: TGTGCCAGCAGCCAAGAGATTCTAGCGGGATACGAGCAGTACTTC. Translating it yields CASSQEILAGYEQYF. This chain joins TRBV4-2 and TRBJ2-7; the match to TRBD2 covers 9 bases. Losses at the gene ends were 0 bases for V and 4 bases for J; bases not matched to a gene: 4. This CDR3 has 15 amino acids. From germline, CDR1 is LGHNA and CDR2 YNFKEQ.

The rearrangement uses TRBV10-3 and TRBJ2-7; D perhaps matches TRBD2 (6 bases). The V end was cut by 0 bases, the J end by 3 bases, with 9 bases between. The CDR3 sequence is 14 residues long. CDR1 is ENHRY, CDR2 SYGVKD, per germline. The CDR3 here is CAISESRLGYEQYF. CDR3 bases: TGTGCCATCAGTGAGTCGAGACTAGGCTACGAGCAGTACTTC.

The CDR3 here is CASSANRVGEQYF. The CDR3 coding sequence is TGTGCCAGTAGTGCTAACAGGGTCGGCGAGCAGTACTTC. This rearrangement joins TRBV19 to TRBJ2-7, with a possible D match to TRBD1 (6 bases). CDR3 length: 13 amino acids. V was trimmed by 5 bases and J by 6 bases, leaving 14 bases between them. Germline V gene data show CDR1 as LNHDA and CDR2 as SQIVND (reference sequence).

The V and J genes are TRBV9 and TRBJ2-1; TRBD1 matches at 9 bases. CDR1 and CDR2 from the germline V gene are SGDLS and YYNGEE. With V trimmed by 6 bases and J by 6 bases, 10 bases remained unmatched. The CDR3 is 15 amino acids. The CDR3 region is CASTVGTGLGNEQFF. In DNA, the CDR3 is TGTGCCAGCACAGTTGGGACAGGGCTGGGCAATGAGCAGTTCTTC. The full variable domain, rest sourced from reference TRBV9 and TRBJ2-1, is DSGVTQTPKHLITATGQRVTLRCSPRSGDLSVYWYQQSLDQGLQFLIQYYNGEERAKGNILERFSAQQFPDLHSELNLSSLELGDSALYFCASTVGTGLGNEQFFGPGTRLTVL.

The CDR3 sequence: CASSGFREASYEQYF. The CDR3 DNA sequence: TGTGCCAGCTCAGGCTTCCGGGAGGCTTCCTACGAGCAGTACTTC. V is TRBV18 and J is TRBJ2-7; 7 positions agree with TRBD2. The germline CDR1 and CDR2 sequences are KGHSH and LQKENI. V lost 5 bases, J lost 1 base, and 8 bases stayed unmatched. The CDR3 contains 15 residues.

The CDR3 spells CATSREGKAQYF. CDR3 coding DNA: TGTGCCACCAGCAGAGAGGGCAAGGCCCAGTACTTC. The chain joins TRBV15 to TRBJ2-5; D remains unclear. Germline assignment: CDR1 LNHNV and CDR2 YYDKDF (reference sequence). There are 12 residues in the CDR3. V lost 0 bases and J lost 9, with 8 bases in between.

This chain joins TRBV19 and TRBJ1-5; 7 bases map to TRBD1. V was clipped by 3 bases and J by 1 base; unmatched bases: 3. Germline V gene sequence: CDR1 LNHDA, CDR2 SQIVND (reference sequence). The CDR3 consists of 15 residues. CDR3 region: CASSIGGQSNQPQHF. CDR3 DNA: TGTGCCAGTAGTATCGGGGGACAGAGCAATCAGCCCCAGCATTTT.

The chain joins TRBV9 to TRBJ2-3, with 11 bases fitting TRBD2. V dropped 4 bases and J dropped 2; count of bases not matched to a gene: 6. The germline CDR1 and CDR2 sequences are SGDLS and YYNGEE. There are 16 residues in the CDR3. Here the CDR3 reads CASSPRLAGHTDTQYF. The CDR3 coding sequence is TGTGCCAGCAGCCCTCGACTAGCGGGACACACAGATACGCAGTATTTT. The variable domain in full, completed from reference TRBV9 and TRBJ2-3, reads DSGVTQTPKHLITATGQRVTLRCSPRSGDLSVYWYQQSLDQGLQFLIQYYNGEERAKGNILERFSAQQFPDLHSELNLSSLELGDSALYFCASSPRLAGHTDTQYFGPGTRLTVL.

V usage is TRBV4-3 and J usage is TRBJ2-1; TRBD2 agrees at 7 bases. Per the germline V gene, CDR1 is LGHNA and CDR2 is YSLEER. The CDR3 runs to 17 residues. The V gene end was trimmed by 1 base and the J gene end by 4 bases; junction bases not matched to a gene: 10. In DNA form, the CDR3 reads TGCGCCAGCAGCCAAGCTCGGGCTAGCGGAAATTACAATGAGCAGTTCTTC. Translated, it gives CASSQARASGNYNEQFF.

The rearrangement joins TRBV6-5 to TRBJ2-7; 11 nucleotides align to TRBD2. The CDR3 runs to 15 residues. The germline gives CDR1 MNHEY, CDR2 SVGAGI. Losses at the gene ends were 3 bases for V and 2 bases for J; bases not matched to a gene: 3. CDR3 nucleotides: TGTGCCAGCAGTTATGGGACTAGCGGAACCTACGAGCAGTACTTC. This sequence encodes CASSYGTSGTYEQYF.

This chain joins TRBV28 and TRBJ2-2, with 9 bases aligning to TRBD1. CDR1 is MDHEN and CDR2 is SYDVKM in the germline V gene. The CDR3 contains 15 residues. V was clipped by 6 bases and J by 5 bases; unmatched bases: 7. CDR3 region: CASSLGQGPTGELFF. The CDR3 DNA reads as TGTGCCAGCAGCCTAGGACAGGGGCCTACCGGGGAGCTGTTTTTT.

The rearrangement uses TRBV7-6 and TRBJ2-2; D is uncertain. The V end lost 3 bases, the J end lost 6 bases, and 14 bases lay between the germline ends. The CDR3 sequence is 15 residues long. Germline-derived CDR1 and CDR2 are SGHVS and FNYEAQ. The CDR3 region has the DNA TGTGCCAGCAGCTTTAAGCTCGTGGGCGCCGGGGAGCTGTTTTTT. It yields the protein CASSFKLVGAGELFF. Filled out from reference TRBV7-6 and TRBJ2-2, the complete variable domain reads GAGVSQSPRYKVTKRGQDVALRCDPISGHVSLYWYRQALGQGPEFLTYFNYEAQQDKSGLPNDRFSAERPEGSISTLTIQRTEQRDSAMYRCASSFKLVGAGELFFGEGSRLTVL.

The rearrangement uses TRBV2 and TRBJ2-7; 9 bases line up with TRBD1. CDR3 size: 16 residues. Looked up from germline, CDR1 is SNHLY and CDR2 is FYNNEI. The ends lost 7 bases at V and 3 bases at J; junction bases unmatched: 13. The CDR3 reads CASTTPPGQGLYEQYF. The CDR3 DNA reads TGTGCCAGCACTACACCCCCGGGACAGGGCCTCTACGAGCAGTACTTC.

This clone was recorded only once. The CDR3 DNA reads as TGTGCCTGGAGTATTATAACAGATACGCAGTATTTT. Protein product: CAWSIITDTQYF. The chain carries TRBV30 and TRBJ2-3; no clear D gene. Trimming took 2 bases from V and 3 from J, leaving 6 bases between them. This CDR3 has 12 amino acids. Germline loops: CDR1 GTSNPN, CDR2 SVGIG (reference sequence).

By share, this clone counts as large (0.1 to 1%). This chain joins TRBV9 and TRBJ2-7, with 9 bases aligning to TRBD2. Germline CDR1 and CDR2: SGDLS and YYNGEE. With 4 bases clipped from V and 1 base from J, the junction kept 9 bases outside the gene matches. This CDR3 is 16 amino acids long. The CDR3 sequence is CASSPMTSGGSYEQYF. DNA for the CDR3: TGTGCCAGCAGCCCTATGACTAGCGGTGGGTCCTACGAGCAGTACTTC.